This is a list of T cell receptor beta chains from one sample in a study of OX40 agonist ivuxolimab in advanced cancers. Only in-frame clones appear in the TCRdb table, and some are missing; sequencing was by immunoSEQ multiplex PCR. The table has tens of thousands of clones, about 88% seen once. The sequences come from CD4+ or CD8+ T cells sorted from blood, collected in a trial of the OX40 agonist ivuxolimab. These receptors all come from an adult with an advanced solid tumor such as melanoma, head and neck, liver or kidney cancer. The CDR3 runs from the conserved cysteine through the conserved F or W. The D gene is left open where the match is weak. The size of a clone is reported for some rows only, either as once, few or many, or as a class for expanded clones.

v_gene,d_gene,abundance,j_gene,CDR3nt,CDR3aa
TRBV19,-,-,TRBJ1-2,TGTGCCACCGAACAGGGAGCCGGCTACACCTTC,CATEQGAGYTF
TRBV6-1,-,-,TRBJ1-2,TGTGCCAGCAGAGAGAGCCAGGCTAACTATGGCTACACCTTC,CASRESQANYGYTF
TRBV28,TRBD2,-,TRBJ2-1,TGTGCCAGCAGTCGACTAGCGGGGAACAATGAGCAGTTCTTC,CASSRLAGNNEQFF
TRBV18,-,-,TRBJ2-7,TGTGCCAGCTCAGCCTACACGGAAGCCTACGAGCAGTACTTC,CASSAYTEAYEQYF
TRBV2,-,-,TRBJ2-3,TGTGCCAGCACCCCCGGACAGCCCCTGAGCACAGATACGCAGTATTTT,CASTPGQPLSTDTQYF
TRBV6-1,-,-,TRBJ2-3,TGTGCCAGCACAGGGCGATCCGGGGCAGATACGCAGTATTTT,CASTGRSGADTQYF
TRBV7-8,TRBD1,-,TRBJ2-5,TGTGCCAGCAGCTCGACAGGGCGGGAGACCCAGTACTTC,CASSSTGRETQYF
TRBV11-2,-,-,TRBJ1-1,TGTGCCAGCGAGGGCCTGGGGAACACTGAAGCTTTCTTT,CASEGLGNTEAFF
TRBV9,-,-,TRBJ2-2,TGTGCCAGCAGCCCCTTGGCCCCTGACACCGGGGAGCTGTTTTTT,CASSPLAPDTGELFF
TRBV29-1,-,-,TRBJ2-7,TGCAGCGTTGCGCGGGATGCCTACGAGCAGTACTTC,CSVARDAYEQYF
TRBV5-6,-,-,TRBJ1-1,TGTGCCAGCAGCTTCGGATGGCGACCGAACACTGAAGCTTTCTTT,CASSFGWRPNTEAFF
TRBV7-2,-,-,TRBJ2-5,TGTGCCAGCAGCTTAGTGGGGGAGACCCAGTACTTC,CASSLVGETQYF
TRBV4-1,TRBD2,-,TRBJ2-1,TGCGCCAGCAGCCAAGAGAAGTTGAAACTAGCGGAGGGGAGCTCCTACAATGAGCAGTTCTTC,CASSQEKLKLAEGSSYNEQFF
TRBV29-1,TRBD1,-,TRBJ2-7,TGCAGCGTTAAGACAGGGGTCTCCTACGAGCAGTACTTC,CSVKTGVSYEQYF
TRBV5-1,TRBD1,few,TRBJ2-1,TGCGCCAGCAGGGTGACAGGGGATGAGCAGTTCTTC,CASRVTGDEQFF
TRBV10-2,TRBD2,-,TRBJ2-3,TGCGCCAGCGGAACTAGCGGGCTACCCCCCACAGATACGCAGTATTTT,CASGTSGLPPTDTQYF
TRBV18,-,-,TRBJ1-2,TGTGCCAGCTCACCATCCCCAGGCGATTATGGCTACACCTTC,CASSPSPGDYGYTF
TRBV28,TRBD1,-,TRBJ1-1,TGTGCCAGCAGTCCACGACAGGGGGCGGCTGAAGCTTTCTTT,CASSPRQGAAEAFF
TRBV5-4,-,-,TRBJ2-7,TGTGCCAGCAGCTTCCCCTACGAGCAGTACTTC,CASSFPYEQYF
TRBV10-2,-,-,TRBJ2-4,TGCGCCAGCAGTGGACTAGTACCCAAAAACATTCAGTACTTC,CASSGLVPKNIQYF
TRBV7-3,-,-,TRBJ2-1,TGTGCCAGCAGCCGTGAATATTACAATGAGCAGTTCTTC,CASSREYYNEQFF
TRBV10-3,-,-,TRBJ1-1,TGTGCCATCAGGGGAGGGCTGGGAATGAACACTGAAGCTTTCTTT,CAIRGGLGMNTEAFF
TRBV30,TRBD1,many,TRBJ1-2,TGTGCCTGGAGTGTAATTTTGACAGGGGGCGATTGTACCTTC,CAWSVILTGGDCTF
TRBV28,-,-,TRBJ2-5,TGTGCCAGCAGTTGGGAAGAGACCCAGTACTTC,CASSWEETQYF
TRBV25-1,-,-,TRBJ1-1,TGTGCCAGCAGTGAAGGATGGGGAACCGGTGGAGCTTTCTTT,CASSEGWGTGGAFF
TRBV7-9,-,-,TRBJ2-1,TGTGCCAGCAGCCCAACTAGTGGGAGCCACAATGAGCAGTTCTTC,CASSPTSGSHNEQFF
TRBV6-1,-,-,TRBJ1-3,TGTGCCAGCAGTTTTGCTTCTGGAAACACCATATATTTT,CASSFASGNTIYF
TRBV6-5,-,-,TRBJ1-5,TGTGCCAGCGGAGTTCTAAGTTCAAGCAATCAGCCCCAGCATTTT,CASGVLSSSNQPQHF
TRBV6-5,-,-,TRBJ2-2,TGTGCCAGCAGACCCCGGACTGCGGCCGGGGAGCTGTTTTTT,CASRPRTAAGELFF
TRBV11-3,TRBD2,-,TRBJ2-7,TGTGCCAGCAGCCCCGGGACTAGCGGGAGGGATGAGCAGTACTTC,CASSPGTSGRDEQYF
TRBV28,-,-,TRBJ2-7,TGTGCCAGCAGTTTACTTATGGACGAGCAGTACTTC,CASSLLMDEQYF
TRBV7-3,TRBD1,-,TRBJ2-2,TGTGCCAGCAGCTCGCCGGGACAGGGGGTGGCCGGGGAGCTGTTTTTT,CASSSPGQGVAGELFF
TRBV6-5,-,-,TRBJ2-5,TGTGCCAGCAGCACCCCACTATTGGGGGAGACCCAGTACTTC,CASSTPLLGETQYF
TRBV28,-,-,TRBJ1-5,TGTGCCAGCAGTTTCTACGGGCCCCGGCAGCCCCAGCATTTT,CASSFYGPRQPQHF
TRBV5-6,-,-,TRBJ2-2,TGTGCCAGCAGCCCCCTCATGGGAGGAACCGGGGAGCTGTTTTTT,CASSPLMGGTGELFF
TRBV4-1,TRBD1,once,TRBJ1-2,TGCGCCAGCAGCCAAGATCAGGGGGCAGGCTATGGCTACACCTTC,CASSQDQGAGYGYTF
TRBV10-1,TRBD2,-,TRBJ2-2,TGCGCCAGCAGTGAGTCAACGGGAGGGCCCGAGGAGCTGTTTTTT,CASSESTGGPEELFF
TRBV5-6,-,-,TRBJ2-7,TGTGCCAGCAGCTTAGGGACCGGTACCGCCTACGAGCAGTACTTC,CASSLGTGTAYEQYF
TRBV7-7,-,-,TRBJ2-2,TGTGCTAGCAGCCGCGGCGACCTAAACACCGGGGAGCTGTTTTTT,CASSRGDLNTGELFF
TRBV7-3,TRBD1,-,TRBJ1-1,TGTGCCAGCGGGATAGGGACAGGGTCCAACACTGAAGCTTTCTTT,CASGIGTGSNTEAFF
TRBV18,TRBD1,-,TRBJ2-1,TGTGCCAGCTCACCAGTCTCCGGGACAGAGTACAATGAGCAGTTCTTC,CASSPVSGTEYNEQFF
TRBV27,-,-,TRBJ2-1,TGTGCCAGCACTCACCGCACAGGGACGCCCTACAATGAGCAGTTCTTC,CASTHRTGTPYNEQFF
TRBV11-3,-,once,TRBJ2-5,TGTGCCAGCAGCCCCCCGGGGGCGCTGGCCCAGTACTTC,CASSPPGALAQYF
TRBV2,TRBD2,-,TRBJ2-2,TGTGCCAGCAGTGGTCAGCGGGGGGGAAACGGGGAGCTGTTTTTT,CASSGQRGGNGELFF
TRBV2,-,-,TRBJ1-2,TGTGCCAGCACTCTTTCTAACTATGGCTACACCTTC,CASTLSNYGYTF